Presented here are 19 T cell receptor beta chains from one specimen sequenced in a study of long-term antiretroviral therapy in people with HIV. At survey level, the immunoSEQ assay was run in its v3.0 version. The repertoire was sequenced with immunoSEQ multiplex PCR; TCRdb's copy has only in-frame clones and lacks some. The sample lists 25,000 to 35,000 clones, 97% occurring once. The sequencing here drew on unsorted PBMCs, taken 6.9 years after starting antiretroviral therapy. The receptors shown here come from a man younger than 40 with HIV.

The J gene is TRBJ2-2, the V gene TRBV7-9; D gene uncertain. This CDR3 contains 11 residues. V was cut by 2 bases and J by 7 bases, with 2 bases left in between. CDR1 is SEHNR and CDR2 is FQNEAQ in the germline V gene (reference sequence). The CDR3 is CASSLLGELFF. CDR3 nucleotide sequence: TGTGCCAGCAGCTTACTCGGGGAGCTGTTTTTT.

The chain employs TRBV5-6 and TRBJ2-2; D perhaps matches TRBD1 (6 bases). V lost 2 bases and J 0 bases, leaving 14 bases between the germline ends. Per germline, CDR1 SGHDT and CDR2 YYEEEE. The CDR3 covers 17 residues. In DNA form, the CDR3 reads TGTGCCAGCAGCTTCTTTCGCCCAGGGGCGAACACCGGGGAGCTGTTTTTT. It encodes CASSFFRPGANTGELFF.

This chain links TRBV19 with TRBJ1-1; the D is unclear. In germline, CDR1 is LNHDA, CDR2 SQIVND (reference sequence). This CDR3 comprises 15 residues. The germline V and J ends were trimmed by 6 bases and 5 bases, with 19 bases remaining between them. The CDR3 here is CASRPTLGAWTEAFF. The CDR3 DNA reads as TGTGCCAGTAGGCCTACGTTGGGCGCGTGGACTGAAGCTTTCTTT.

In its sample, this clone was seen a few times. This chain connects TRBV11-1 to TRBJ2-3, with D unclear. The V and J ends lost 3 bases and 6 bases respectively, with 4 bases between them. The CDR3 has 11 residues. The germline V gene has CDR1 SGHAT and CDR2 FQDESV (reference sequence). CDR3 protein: CASSFSDTQYF. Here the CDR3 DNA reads TGTGCCAGCAGCTTCAGTGATACGCAGTATTTT. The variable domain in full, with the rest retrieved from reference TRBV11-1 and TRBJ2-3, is EAEVAQSPRYKITEKSQAVAFWCDPISGHATLYWYRQILGQGPELLVQFQDESVVDDSQLPKDRFSAERLKGVDSTLKIQPAELGDSAMYLCASSFSDTQYFGPGTRLTVL.

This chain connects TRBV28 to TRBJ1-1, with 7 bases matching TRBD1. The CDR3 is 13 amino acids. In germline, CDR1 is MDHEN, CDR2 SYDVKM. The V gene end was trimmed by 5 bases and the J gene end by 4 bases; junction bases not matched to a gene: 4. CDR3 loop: CASSQGGTTEAFF. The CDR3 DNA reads TGTGCCAGCAGTCAGGGGGGGACCACTGAAGCTTTCTTT.

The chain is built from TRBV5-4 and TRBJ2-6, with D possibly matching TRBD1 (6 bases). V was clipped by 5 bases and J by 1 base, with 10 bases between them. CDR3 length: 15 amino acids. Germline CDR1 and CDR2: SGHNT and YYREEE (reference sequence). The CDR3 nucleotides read TGTGCCAGCAGAGCACAGGGTTCTGGGGCCAACGTCCTGACTTTC. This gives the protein CASRAQGSGANVLTF.

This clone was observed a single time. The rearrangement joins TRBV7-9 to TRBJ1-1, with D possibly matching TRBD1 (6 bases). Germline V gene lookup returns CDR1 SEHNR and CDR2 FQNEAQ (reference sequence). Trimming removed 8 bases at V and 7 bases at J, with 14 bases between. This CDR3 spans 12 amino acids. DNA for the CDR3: TGTGCCAGCTCAGGTACAGGGTATGAAGCTTTCTTT. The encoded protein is CASSGTGYEAFF.

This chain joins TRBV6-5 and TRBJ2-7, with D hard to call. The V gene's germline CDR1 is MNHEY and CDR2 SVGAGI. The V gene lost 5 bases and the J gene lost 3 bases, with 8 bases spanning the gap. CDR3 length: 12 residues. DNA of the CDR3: TGTGCCAGCAGTCCGCTAGGCTACGAGCAGTACTTC. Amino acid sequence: CASSPLGYEQYF.

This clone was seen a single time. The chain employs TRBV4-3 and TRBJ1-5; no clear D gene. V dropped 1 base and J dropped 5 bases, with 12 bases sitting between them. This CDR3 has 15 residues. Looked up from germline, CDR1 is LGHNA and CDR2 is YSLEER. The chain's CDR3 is CASSQAWPSYQPQHF. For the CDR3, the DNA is TGCGCCAGCAGCCAAGCATGGCCTTCCTATCAGCCCCAGCATTTT.

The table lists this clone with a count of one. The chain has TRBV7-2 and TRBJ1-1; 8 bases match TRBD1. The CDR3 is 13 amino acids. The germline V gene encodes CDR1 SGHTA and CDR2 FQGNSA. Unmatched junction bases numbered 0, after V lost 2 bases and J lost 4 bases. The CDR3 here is CASSLTGGTEAFF. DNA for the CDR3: TGTGCCAGCAGCTTAACAGGGGGCACTGAAGCTTTCTTT.

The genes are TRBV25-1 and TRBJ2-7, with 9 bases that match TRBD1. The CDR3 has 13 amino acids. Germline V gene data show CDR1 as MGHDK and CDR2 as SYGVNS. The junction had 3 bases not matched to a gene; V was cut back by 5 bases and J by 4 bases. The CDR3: CASSLGQGYEQYF. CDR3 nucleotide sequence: TGTGCCAGCAGTCTTGGACAGGGGTACGAGCAGTACTTC.

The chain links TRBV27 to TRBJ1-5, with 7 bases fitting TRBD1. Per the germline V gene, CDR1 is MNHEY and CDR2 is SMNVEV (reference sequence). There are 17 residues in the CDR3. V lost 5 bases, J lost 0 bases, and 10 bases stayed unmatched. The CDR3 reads CASSQRDSFLSNQPQHF. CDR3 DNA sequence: TGTGCCAGCAGTCAACGGGACAGCTTCCTTAGCAATCAGCCCCAGCATTTT.

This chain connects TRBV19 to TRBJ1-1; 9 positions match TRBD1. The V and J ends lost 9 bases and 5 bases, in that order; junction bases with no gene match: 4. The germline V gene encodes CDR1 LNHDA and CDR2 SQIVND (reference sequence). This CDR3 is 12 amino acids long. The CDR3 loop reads CASFDRGTEAFF. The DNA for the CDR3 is TGTGCCAGCTTCGACAGGGGGACTGAAGCTTTCTTT.

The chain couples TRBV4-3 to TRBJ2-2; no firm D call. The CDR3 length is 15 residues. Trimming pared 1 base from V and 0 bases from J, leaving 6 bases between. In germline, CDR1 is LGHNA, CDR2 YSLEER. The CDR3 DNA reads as TGCGCCAGCAGCCAAGGAATAGCGAACACCGGGGAGCTGTTTTTT. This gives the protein CASSQGIANTGELFF.

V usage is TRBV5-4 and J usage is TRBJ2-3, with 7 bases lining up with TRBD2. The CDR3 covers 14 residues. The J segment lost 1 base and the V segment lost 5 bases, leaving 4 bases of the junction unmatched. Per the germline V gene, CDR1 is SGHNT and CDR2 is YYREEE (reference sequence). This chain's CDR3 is CASSYAGGTDTQYF. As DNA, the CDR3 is TGTGCCAGCAGTTACGCGGGGGGCACAGATACGCAGTATTTT.

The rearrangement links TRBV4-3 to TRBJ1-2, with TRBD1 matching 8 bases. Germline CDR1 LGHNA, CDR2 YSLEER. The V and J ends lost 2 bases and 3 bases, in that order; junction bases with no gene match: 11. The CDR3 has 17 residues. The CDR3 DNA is TGCGCCAGCAGCCAAAATTACGGACAGGGACTTGACTATGGCTACACCTTC. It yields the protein CASSQNYGQGLDYGYTF.

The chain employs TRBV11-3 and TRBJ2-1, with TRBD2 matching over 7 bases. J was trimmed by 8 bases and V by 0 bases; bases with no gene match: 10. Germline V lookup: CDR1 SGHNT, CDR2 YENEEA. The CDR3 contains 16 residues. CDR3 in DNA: TGTGCCAGCAGCTTAGATGGGAGGGAGGGCCGGGATGAGCAGTTCTTC. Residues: CASSLDGREGRDEQFF.

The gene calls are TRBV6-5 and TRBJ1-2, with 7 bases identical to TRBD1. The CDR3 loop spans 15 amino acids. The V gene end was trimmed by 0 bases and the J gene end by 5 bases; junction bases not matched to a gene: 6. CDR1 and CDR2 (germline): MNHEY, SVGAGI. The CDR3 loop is CASSYSLGGAYGYTF. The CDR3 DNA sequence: TGTGCCAGCAGTTACTCGTTAGGGGGCGCTTATGGCTACACCTTC.

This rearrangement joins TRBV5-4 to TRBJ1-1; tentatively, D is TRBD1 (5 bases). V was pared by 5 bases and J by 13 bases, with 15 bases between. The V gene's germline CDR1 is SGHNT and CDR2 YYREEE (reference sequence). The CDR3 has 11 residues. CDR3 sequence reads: CASSSEGMDFF. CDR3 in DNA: TGTGCCAGCAGTTCGGAGGGGATGGATTTCTTT.